Listed here are 5 T cell receptor beta chains from one sample, sequenced in a study of blood T cell repertoires in COVID-19. Repertoires were generated with immunoSEQ multiplex PCR, while TCRdb's copy carries only in-frame clones and drops some. The table records just over 200,000 clones, about 78% of them present only once. The sample consisted of peripheral blood. The source of these receptors is a woman aged 70-85 years with acute or convalescent COVID-19.

The genes are TRBV27 and TRBJ1-1, with D perhaps matching TRBD1 (6 bases). CDR1 is MNHEY, CDR2 SMNVEV, per germline (reference sequence). Deletions cut 6 bases from V and 4 bases from J, with 21 bases between. This CDR3 is 16 amino acids long. Written as DNA, the CDR3 is TGTGCCAGCAGACTCAACAGGGTGAGTCGGGTCACTGAAGCTTTCTTT. As protein: CASRLNRVSRVTEAFF.

The chain joins TRBV18 to TRBJ2-5; D gene uncertain. Trimming took 5 bases from V and 5 from J, leaving 12 bases between them. Germline CDR1 is KGHSH and CDR2 is LQKENI. There are 13 residues in the CDR3. CDR3 residues: CASSVLERETQYF. The CDR3 DNA reads as TGTGCCAGCTCAGTTCTAGAGAGGGAGACCCAGTACTTC.

The J gene is TRBJ1-1, the V gene TRBV14; TRBD1 is a possible D gene (6 bases). CDR3 length: 13 amino acids. The germline V gene encodes CDR1 SGHDN and CDR2 FVKESK. V was trimmed by 5 bases and J by 5 bases, leaving 12 bases between them. The DNA for the CDR3 is TGTGCCAGCAGCATACTCAGGGGAACTGAAGCTTTCTTT. Translating it yields CASSILRGTEAFF.

The J gene is TRBJ1-5, the V gene TRBV6-5; 9 bases fit TRBD1. Germline values: CDR1 MNHEY, CDR2 SVGAGI. V was pared by 6 bases and J by 7 bases, with 7 bases of the junction left unmatched. The CDR3 loop spans 14 amino acids. This CDR3 reads CASSGTGPGQPQHF. The CDR3 region has the DNA TGTGCCAGCAGCGGGACAGGGCCGGGCCAGCCCCAGCATTTT.

The rearrangement joins TRBV21-1 to TRBJ2-7; the listed D gene, TRBD1, was not tested against the DNA. TRBV21-1 is deemed a pseudogene. The CDR3 contains 18 residues. In DNA form, the CDR3 reads TGTGCCAGCAGCAAATATCACTTTAACGACAGGACGAATTACGAGCAGTACTTC. Residues: CASSKYHFNDRTNYEQYF.